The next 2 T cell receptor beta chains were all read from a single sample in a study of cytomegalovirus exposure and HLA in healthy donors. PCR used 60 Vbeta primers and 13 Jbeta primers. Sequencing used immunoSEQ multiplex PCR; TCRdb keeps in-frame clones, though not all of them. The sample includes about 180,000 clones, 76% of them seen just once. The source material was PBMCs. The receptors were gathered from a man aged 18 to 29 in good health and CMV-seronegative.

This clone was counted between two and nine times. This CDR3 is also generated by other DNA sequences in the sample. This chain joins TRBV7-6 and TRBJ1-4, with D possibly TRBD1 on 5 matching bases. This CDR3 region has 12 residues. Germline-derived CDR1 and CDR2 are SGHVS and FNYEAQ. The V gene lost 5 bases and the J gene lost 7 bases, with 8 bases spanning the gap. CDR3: CASSGGGEKLFF. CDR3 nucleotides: TGTGCCAGCAGCGGGGGGGGTGAAAAACTGTTTTTT.

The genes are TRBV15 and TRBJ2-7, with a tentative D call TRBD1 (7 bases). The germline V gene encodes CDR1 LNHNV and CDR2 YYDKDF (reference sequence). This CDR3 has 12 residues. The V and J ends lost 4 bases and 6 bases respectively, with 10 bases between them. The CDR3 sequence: CATSNRGGEQYF. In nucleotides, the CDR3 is TGTGCCACCAGCAACAGGGGAGGCGAGCAGTACTTC.